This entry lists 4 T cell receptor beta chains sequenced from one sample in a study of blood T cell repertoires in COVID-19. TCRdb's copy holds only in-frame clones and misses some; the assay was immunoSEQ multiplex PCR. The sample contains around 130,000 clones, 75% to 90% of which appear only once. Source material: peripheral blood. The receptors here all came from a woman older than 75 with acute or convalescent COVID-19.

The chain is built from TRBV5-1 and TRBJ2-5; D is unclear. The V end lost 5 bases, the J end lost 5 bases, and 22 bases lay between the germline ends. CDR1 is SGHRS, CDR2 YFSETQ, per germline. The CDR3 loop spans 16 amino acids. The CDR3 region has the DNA TGCGCCAGCAGTTACGGGTTGAGTAGAACGCGGGAGACCCAGTACTTC. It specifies CASSYGLSRTRETQYF.

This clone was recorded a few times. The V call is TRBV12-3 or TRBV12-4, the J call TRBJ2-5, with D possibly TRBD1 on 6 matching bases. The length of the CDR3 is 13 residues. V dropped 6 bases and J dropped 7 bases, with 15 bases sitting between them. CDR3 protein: CASSRSRGGTQYF. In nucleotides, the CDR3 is TGTGCCAGCAGCAGAAGCAGGGGCGGGACCCAGTACTTC.

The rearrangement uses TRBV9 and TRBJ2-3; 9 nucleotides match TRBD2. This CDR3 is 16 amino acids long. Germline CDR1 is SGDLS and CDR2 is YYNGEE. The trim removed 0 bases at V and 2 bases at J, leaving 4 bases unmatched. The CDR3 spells CASSVEGLASTDTQYF. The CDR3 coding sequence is TGTGCCAGCAGCGTAGAGGGACTAGCTTCCACAGATACGCAGTATTTT.

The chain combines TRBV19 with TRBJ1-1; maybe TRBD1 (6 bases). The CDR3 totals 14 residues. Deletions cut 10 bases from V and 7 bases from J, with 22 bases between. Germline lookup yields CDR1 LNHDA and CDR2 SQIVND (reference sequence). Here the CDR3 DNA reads TGTGCCACTGCTGAACAGGGCTCAGTGGTTGAAGCTTTCTTT. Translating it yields CATAEQGSVVEAFF.